One sample yielded the 6 T cell receptor beta chains listed below, sequenced in a study of T cells in Graves' hyperthyroidism and ophthalmopathy. Researchers amplified the TCR beta CDR3 regions from RNA transcripts. Initially, a first-round RT-PCR of the TCR CDR3 employed the HTBI primer set. Each CDR3 protein is one row after TCRdb ran MiXCR on the multiplex PCR reads. This table has under 750,000 distinct CDR3 sequences, roughly a sixth appearing once. The sequenced sample was blood. Source of these receptors: a woman in her forties or fifties with Graves' hyperthyroidism that later progressed to Graves' ophthalmopathy.

This clonotype has a count of ten or more. The rearrangement uses TRBV12-3 or TRBV12-4 and TRBJ2-1, with 13 bases matching TRBD2. The ends lost 5 bases at V and 6 bases at J; junction bases unmatched: 4. The CDR3 runs 15 residues. CDR3 coding DNA: TGTGCCAGCAGTGGGACTAGCGGGGTCGGCAATGAGCAGTTCTTC. The encoded protein is CASSGTSGVGNEQFF.

In its sample, this clonotype was seen many times. This sequence joins TRBV3-1 and TRBJ1-1; TRBD1 is a possible D gene (5 bases). The CDR3 extends over 13 amino acids. V was pared by 0 bases and J by 11 bases, with 13 bases between. Germline CDR1 reads LGHDT; CDR2 reads YNNKEL (reference sequence). CDR3 amino acids: CASSQDPTWGAFF. The CDR3 region has the DNA TGTGCCAGCAGCCAAGATCCGACCTGGGGGGCTTTCTTT. Complete variable domain (other parts from reference TRBV3-1 and TRBJ1-1): DTAVSQTPKYLVTQMGNDKSIKCEQNLGHDTMYWYKQDSKKFLKIMFSYNNKELIINETVPNRFSPKSPDKAHLNLHINSLELGDSAVYFCASSQDPTWGAFFGQGTRLTVV.

This clonotype was counted only a few times. Compared with germline, one end of the junction differs, possibly owing to a read error. The rearrangement joins TRBV7-8 to TRBJ1-1; 7 bases agree with TRBD1. The CDR3 is 16 residues long. The germline V gene has CDR1 SGHVS and CDR2 FQNEAQ. CDR3 in amino acids: CAGSFIHRGRDTEAFF. In nucleotides, the CDR3 is TGTGCCGGCAGCTTCATTCACAGGGGACGGGACACTGAAGCTTTCTTT.

This clonotype was detected many times. The chain is built from TRBV12-5 and TRBJ2-7; D remains unclear. The V gene's germline CDR1 is LGHNT and CDR2 FRNRAP. The V and J ends lost 5 bases and 3 bases respectively, with 8 bases between them. The CDR3 extends over 12 amino acids. CDR3 DNA: TGTGCTAGTGGTCTGACCTACTACGAGCAGTACTTC. This encodes CASGLTYYEQYF.

This clonotype was observed a few times. The chain is built from TRBV27 and TRBJ1-6, with D maybe TRBD1 (5 bases). Germline CDR1 is MNHEY and CDR2 is SMNVEV (reference sequence). Trimming cost V 1 base and J 8 bases, with 12 bases left between them. There are 15 residues in the CDR3. CDR3 loop: CASSLFQGGDSPLHF. The CDR3 DNA sequence: TGTGCCAGCAGTTTATTCCAGGGCGGGGATTCACCCCTCCACTTT.

The J gene is TRBJ2-7, the V gene TRBV11-2; unclear D gene. The V end was cut by 6 bases, the J end by 1 base, with 16 bases between. Germline assignment: CDR1 SGHAT and CDR2 FQNNGV. This CDR3 spans 15 amino acids. As DNA, the CDR3 is TGTGCCAGCAGACCTCCCGACTCACCTTCCTACGAGCAGTACTTC. Protein product: CASRPPDSPSYEQYF.